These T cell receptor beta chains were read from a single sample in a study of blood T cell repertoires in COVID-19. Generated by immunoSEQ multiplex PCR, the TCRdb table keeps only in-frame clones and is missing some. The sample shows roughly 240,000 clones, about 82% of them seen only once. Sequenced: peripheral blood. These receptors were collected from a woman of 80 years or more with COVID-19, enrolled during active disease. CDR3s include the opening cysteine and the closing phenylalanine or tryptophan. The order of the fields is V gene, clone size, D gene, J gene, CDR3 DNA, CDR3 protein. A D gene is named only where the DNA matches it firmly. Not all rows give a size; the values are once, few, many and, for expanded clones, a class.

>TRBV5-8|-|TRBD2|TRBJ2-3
TGTGCCAGCAGCTGGACTAGCGGGGGGGCGTATACGCAGTATTTT
CASSWTSGGAYTQYF
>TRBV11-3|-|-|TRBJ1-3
TGTGCCAGCAGCTGGAGCCCCTTGGAAGGAAACACCATATATTTT
CASSWSPLEGNTIYF
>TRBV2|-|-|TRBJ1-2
TGTGCCAGCAGTGAAGCCGGTGATGGCTACACCTTC
CASSEAGDGYTF
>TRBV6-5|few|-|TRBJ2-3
TGTGCCAGCAGGTGGCAATTATCCACAGATACGCAGTATTTT
CASRWQLSTDTQYF
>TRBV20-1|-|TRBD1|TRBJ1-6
TGCAGTGCTAGTGGACAGGGAAGTTATTCACCCCTCCACTTT
CSASGQGSYSPLHF
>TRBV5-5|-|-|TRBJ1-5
TGTGCCAGCAGCTCGGAGGACAATCAGCCCCAGCATTTT
CASSSEDNQPQHF
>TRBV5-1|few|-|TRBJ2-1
TGCGCCAGCAGCTTGAACTATGTCTACAATGAGCAGTTCTTC
CASSLNYVYNEQFF
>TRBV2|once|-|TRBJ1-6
TGTGCCAGCAGTTCCGGGATCTCAAATTCACCCCTCCACTTT
CASSSGISNSPLHF
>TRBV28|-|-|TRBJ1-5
TGTGCCAGCAGTTCAGGGACATCCAATCAGCCCCAGCATTTT
CASSSGTSNQPQHF
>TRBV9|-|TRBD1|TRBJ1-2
TGTGCCAGCAGCGTAGCAGGGGGCAACTATGGCTACACCTTC
CASSVAGGNYGYTF
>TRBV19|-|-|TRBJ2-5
TGTGCCAGTAATCCGGGGGGCAGCAAAGAGACCCAGTACTTC
CASNPGGSKETQYF
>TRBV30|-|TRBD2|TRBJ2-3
TGTGCCTGGAGTGTAGCGGGGGGACAGTATTTT
CAWSVAGGQYF
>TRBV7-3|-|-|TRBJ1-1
TGTGCCAGCAGCCCGCGCGGGTTTCGGCTGTTCTTT
CASSPRGFRLFF
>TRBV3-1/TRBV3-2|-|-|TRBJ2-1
TGTGCCAGCAGCCAATTAGGGAGGACCTACAATGAGCAGTTCTTC
CASSQLGRTYNEQFF
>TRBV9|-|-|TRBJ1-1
TGTGCCAGCAGCCTGAGACAGCTGAACACTGAAGCTTTCTTT
CASSLRQLNTEAFF
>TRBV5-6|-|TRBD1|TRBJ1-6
TGTGCCAGCAGCTCATCAACAGGGGGCTGGAATTCACCCCTCCACTTT
CASSSSTGGWNSPLHF
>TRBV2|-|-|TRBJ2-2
TGTGCCAGCAGTGCCCAGTTAAACACCGGGGAGCTGTTTTTT
CASSAQLNTGELFF
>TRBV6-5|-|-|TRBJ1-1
TGTGCCAGCAGGGCGGGGAGGTACACTGAAGCTTTCTTT
CASRAGRYTEAFF
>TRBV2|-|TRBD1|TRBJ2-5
TGTGCCAGCAGTCCTGGACAGGTTACAGAGCAAGAGACCCAGTACTTC
CASSPGQVTEQETQYF
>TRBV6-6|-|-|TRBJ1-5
TGTGCCAGCAGAATCGCCGGGGGGGGGTATCAGCCCCAGCATTTT
CASRIAGGGYQPQHF
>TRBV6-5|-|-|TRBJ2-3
TGTGCCAGCAGTAGAGCATTTTCAGATACGCAGTATTTT
CASSRAFSDTQYF
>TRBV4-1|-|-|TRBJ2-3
TGCGCCAGCAGCCTCTCACCGAGGGGGTTCGGCACAGATACGCAGTATTTT
CASSLSPRGFGTDTQYF
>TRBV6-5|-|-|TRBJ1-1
TGTGCCAGCACCGTAGGCCCGGGGAGCACTGAAGCTTTCTTT
CASTVGPGSTEAFF
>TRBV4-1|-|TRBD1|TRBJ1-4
TGCGCCAGCAGCCAAGCCCCGGGACAGGGGAATGAAAAACTGTTTTTT
CASSQAPGQGNEKLFF
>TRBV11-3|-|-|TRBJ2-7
TGTGCCAGCAGCCCCGGGGGAACCCGCCTCGAGCAGTACTTC
CASSPGGTRLEQYF
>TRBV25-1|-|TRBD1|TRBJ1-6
TGTGCCAGCAGTGACCTCGGGACAGGGGAGGCACCCCTCCACTTT
CASSDLGTGEAPLHF
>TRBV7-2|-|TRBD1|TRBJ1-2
TGTGCCAGCAGCTTAGGTCCGGGACAGGCCTATGGCTACACCTTC
CASSLGPGQAYGYTF
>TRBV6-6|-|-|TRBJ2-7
TGTGCCAGCCGCCGACAGGCCGCCTACGAGCAGTACTTC
CASRRQAAYEQYF
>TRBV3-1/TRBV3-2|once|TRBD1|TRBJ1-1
TGTGCCAGCAGCCAACCCTCGACAGGGTTGAACACTGAAGCTTTCTTT
CASSQPSTGLNTEAFF